The TCR beta chain under discussion was sequenced for a study of blood T cell repertoires in COVID-19. With 4 bases clipped from V and 7 bases from J, the junction kept 9 bases outside the gene matches. From germline, CDR1 is MGHDK and CDR2 SYGVNS. The CDR3 sequence is 15 residues long. Generated by immunoSEQ multiplex PCR, the TCRdb table keeps only in-frame clones and is missing some. The sample holds about 240,000 clones, approximately 82% seen once. This chain links TRBV25-1 with TRBJ2-2, with 7 bases aligning to TRBD1. Sequencing used peripheral blood. The sequence derives from a woman aged 18-30 years with acute or convalescent COVID-19. The CDR3 DNA sequence: TGTGCCAGCAGTGCCATGACAGGGCCTCACGGGGAGCTGTTTTTT. Its translation: CASSAMTGPHGELFF.